These T cell receptor beta chains were read from a single sample in a study of T cell responses to AZD1222 COVID-19 vaccine. Assay used: immunoSEQ multiplex PCR; TCRdb lists only in-frame clones, some missing. This sample has some 130,000 clones, with more than 75% found just once. Here the sequenced sample was peripheral blood, taken on day 0 of AZD1222 vaccination. The receptors were gathered from an adult in good health. The CDR3 runs from the conserved cysteine through the conserved F or W. A D gene is named only where the DNA matches it firmly. Some rows mark clone size as missing; the rest say once, few, many or name a class of expanded clone.

clone size,V gene,J gene,D gene,CDR3 DNA,CDR3 protein
.,TRBV4-3,TRBJ2-2,TRBD2,TGCGCCAGCAGCCTCGGACTAGCGCGAGCCGGGGAGCTGTTTTTT,CASSLGLARAGELFF
.,TRBV9,TRBJ1-2,TRBD1,TGTGCCAGCAGCTTTACGACAGGGGGAGGCTATGGCTACACCTTC,CASSFTTGGGYGYTF
.,TRBV7-2,TRBJ2-1,.,TGTGCCAGCAGCCCCCGGAGAGAAGCTTCCTACAATGAGCAGTTCTTC,CASSPRREASYNEQFF
.,TRBV6-6,TRBJ1-6,TRBD1,TGTGCCAGCAATCACGACAGGGTGGCCCGGAATTCACCCCTCCACTTT,CASNHDRVARNSPLHF
.,TRBV11-2,TRBJ1-2,TRBD1,TGTGCCAGCAGCTTAGGCGGACAGGGGGTATATGGCTACACCTTC,CASSLGGQGVYGYTF
once,TRBV7-3,TRBJ1-2,.,TGTGCCAGCAGCCCACAAGCTAACTATGGCTACACCTTC,CASSPQANYGYTF
.,TRBV4-1,TRBJ1-2,.,TGCGCCAGCCACGGGTGGTCCAGGGACCTAACCTATGGCTACACCTTC,CASHGWSRDLTYGYTF
once,TRBV7-2,TRBJ1-1,TRBD1,TGTGCCAGCAGCCTTACAGGGGGCGGCACTGAAGCTTTCTTT,CASSLTGGGTEAFF
.,TRBV6-5,TRBJ1-1,.,TGTGCCAGCAGTTACCGTTCCGCCCTTATGAACACTGAAGCTTTCTTT,CASSYRSALMNTEAFF
.,TRBV19,TRBJ1-2,.,TGTGCCAGTACTGGGGCCCAGGCTCTCTATGGCTACACCTTC,CASTGAQALYGYTF
.,TRBV2,TRBJ1-5,TRBD1,TGTGCCAGTGGACAGGGGGCAGGCAATCAGCCCCAGCATTTT,CASGQGAGNQPQHF
few,TRBV7-3,TRBJ2-3,TRBD1,TGTGCCAGCAGGGGTTCTCGGGACAGTCGAGACACAGATACGCAGTATTTT,CASRGSRDSRDTDTQYF
.,TRBV5-6,TRBJ2-2,TRBD1,TGTGCCAGCAGCTCAGAAACTACAGGGGGCTTATTTAGGACCGGGGAGCTGTTTTTT,CASSSETTGGLFRTGELFF
once,TRBV5-6,TRBJ2-3,.,TGTGCCAGCGCGACACAGGTGGGCAGTCGGGGCACAGATACGCAGTATTTT,CASATQVGSRGTDTQYF
few,TRBV19,TRBJ1-5,.,TGTGCCAGTAGACCTCCGCAGGGGCATCAGCCCCAGCATTTT,CASRPPQGHQPQHF
once,TRBV7-3,TRBJ2-2,TRBD1,TGTGCCAGCAGCCCGGGACAGGGCCGGACCGGGGAGCTGTTTTTT,CASSPGQGRTGELFF
.,TRBV19,TRBJ1-2,.,TGTGCCAGTACCAAATCGGACAGCCTCTATGGCTACACCTTC,CASTKSDSLYGYTF
.,TRBV27,TRBJ2-5,.,TGTGCCAGCAGAGGGGGAGAGACCCAGTACTTC,CASRGGETQYF
once,TRBV2,TRBJ1-6,.,TGTGCCAGCAGTGAAGCGCTTCAAGGAGCCAATTATAATTCACCCCTCCACTTT,CASSEALQGANYNSPLHF
.,TRBV20-1,TRBJ1-2,.,TGCAGTGCGAGCTCCAGGGGCGGCTACACCTTC,CSASSRGGYTF
.,TRBV5-1,TRBJ2-6,.,TGCGCCAGCAGCTTGGCCAAGGCAGGCAATAGTCTCCATGGGGCCAACGTCCTGACTTTC,CASSLAKAGNSLHGANVLTF
.,TRBV10-3,TRBJ1-4,.,TGTGCCATCAAAGGGAAGAATGAAAAACTGTTTTTT,CAIKGKNEKLFF
.,TRBV29-1,TRBJ1-1,.,TGCAGCGCCAACCTGTGGCAGGGTGAAGCTTTCTTT,CSANLWQGEAFF
.,TRBV20-1,TRBJ1-1,.,TGCAGTGCTAGTCCCCTGGAGGGCGGTGAAGCTTTCTTT,CSASPLEGGEAFF
.,TRBV5-1,TRBJ2-2,.,TGCGCCAGCAGCCCAATGGGGGGCACCGGGGAGCTGTTTTTT,CASSPMGGTGELFF
.,TRBV27,TRBJ1-1,.,TGTGCCAGCAGTCTGTACCAGGCTTCTGGAAAAGCTTTCTTT,CASSLYQASGKAFF
.,TRBV9,TRBJ2-3,.,TGTGCCAGCAGCGTAGCTGGGAGGACAGATACGCAGTATTTT,CASSVAGRTDTQYF
.,TRBV19,TRBJ1-3,TRBD1,TGTGCCAGTAGTATTGGGGACAGGGGACTCTCTGGAAACACCATATATTTT,CASSIGDRGLSGNTIYF
.,TRBV5-1,TRBJ1-1,.,TGCGCCAGCAGCTTGGTTCATACGGGAGAATCTGAAGCTTTCTTT,CASSLVHTGESEAFF
.,TRBV5-1,TRBJ2-7,TRBD2,TGCGCCAGCAGCTTGGTGGCTAGCGGGGGGGACGAGCAGTACTTC,CASSLVASGGDEQYF
few,TRBV10-3,TRBJ2-7,TRBD1,TGTGCCATCAGTGAGTCGCAGGACAGGGGTGGCGAGCAGTACTTC,CAISESQDRGGEQYF
.,TRBV10-1,TRBJ1-6,.,TGCGCCAGCAGTGAGAACAGACTTAATTCACCCCTCCACTTT,CASSENRLNSPLHF
.,TRBV5-1,TRBJ1-1,.,TGCGCCAGCAGCTTGGCGACACAGAACACTGAAGCTTTCTTT,CASSLATQNTEAFF
.,TRBV7-9,TRBJ1-6,.,TGTGCCAGCAGCGTTGAAATCCGGAGGAGCTCCTATAATTCACCCCTCCACTTT,CASSVEIRRSSYNSPLHF
.,TRBV7-8,TRBJ1-6,.,TGTGCCAGCAGCTTAAACAGAAATAATTCACCCCTCCACTTT,CASSLNRNNSPLHF
.,TRBV6-5,TRBJ1-1,TRBD1,TGTGCCAGCAGTAGACGGGACAGCAACACTGAAGCTTTCTTT,CASSRRDSNTEAFF
.,TRBV4-2,TRBJ2-1,TRBD1,TGTGCCAGCAGCCAAGATGGGACAGGGGACAATGAGCAGTTCTTC,CASSQDGTGDNEQFF
.,TRBV25-1,TRBJ2-1,TRBD2,TGTGCCAGCAGTGCCCATGCGGGACTAGCGGACTCCTACAATGAGCAGTTCTTC,CASSAHAGLADSYNEQFF
.,TRBV6-5,TRBJ2-7,TRBD1,TGTGCCAGCAGTCGGACAGGGGCTGACCCCTACGAGCAGTACTTC,CASSRTGADPYEQYF